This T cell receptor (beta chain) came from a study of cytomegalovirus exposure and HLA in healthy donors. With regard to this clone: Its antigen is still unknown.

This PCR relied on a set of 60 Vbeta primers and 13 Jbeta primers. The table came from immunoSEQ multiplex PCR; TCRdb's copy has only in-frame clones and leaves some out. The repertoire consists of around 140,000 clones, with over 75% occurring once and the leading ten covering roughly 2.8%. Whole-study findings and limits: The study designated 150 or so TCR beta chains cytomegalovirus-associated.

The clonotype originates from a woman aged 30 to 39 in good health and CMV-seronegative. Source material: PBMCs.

The CDR3 nucleotides read TGTGCCAGCAGTGGGACAGGGGAATGGGGGCAGTACTTC. Translation gives CASSGTGEWGQYF. The rearrangement links TRBV2 to TRBJ2-7; 9 nucleotides align to TRBD1. The germline V gene encodes CDR1 SNHLY and CDR2 FYNNEI. The CDR3 has 13 residues. Germline trimming cut 4 bases from V and 9 bases from J; bases unmatched to any gene: 7. Filled out from reference TRBV2 and TRBJ2-7, the complete variable domain reads EPEVTQTPSHQVTQMGQEVILRCVPISNHLYFYWYRQILGQKVEFLVSFYNNEISEKSEIFDDQFSVERPDGSNFTLKIRSTKLEDSAMYFCASSGTGEWGQYFGPGTRLTVT.